The entry that follows covers one T cell receptor (beta chain) sequence. It lacks a known antigen. Within one base of it there is no much larger clone, and no base qualities were kept. The CDR3 runs 15 residues from the cysteine to the phenylalanine. The retained sequence is limited to the CDR3, 45 bases, with the frame set at the first base. Relative to germline, V is 1 base shorter and J is 5 bases shorter, with 11 bases between their ends. CDR1 is given as LGHNA and CDR2 as YNFKEQ, both from the germline V gene. Library construction relied on the immunoSEQ multiplex PCR assay. Concerning the study's data processing: To diagnose cytomegalovirus status from the catalog of TCR beta chain sequences, a statistical classification framework was built. What TCRdb holds here is the immuneACCESS table cut down to in-frame rearrangements. Part of the clones is not present; checked against another copy, under half of the missing clones reflect an unresolved V gene, and the others are unexplained. V and J calls and clone size are as listed in that table; D and trimming were resolved from the DNA. For this sample the table gives 70,000 to 80,000 clones, of which 85% to 95% were detected only once. The ten largest clones add up to roughly 3.2% of the sample.

Separate from the approximately 700-subject first cohort, the validation cohort of 90 to 150 subjects was the group to which the donors belonged. This sample is drawn from a study of cytomegalovirus exposure and HLA in healthy donors (dated by TCRdb to 2016 to 2017). Regarding the complete study: According to a later analysis, one platform produced both the roughly 120 validation repertoires and the 620 or so repertoires of the first cohort. The study was designed to test whether signatures of past pathogen exposure could be identified by cataloging public T cell receptors. A separate validation cohort of some 130 different subjects was used in addition to the 666-subject first cohort. High-throughput TCR immunosequencing, statistical association of individual TCRs with disease status, and machine learning were combined to predict cytomegalovirus infection status.

Results and caveats for the whole study, not just this receptor: In a later analysis, TCRs clustered in the first cohort were found to also tend to co-occur in the roughly 120 validation repertoires, with approximately 94% of cluster scores above 0. A total of around 150 TCR beta chains were listed by the study as associated with cytomegalovirus. In vitro tests confirmed that a few of the cytomegalovirus-associated TCR beta chains recognize cytomegalovirus antigens. The classifier was reported to diagnose cytomegalovirus status with high specificity and sensitivity in both the original and validation cohorts. The validation cohort had no HLA typing available for a later analysis, so co-occurrence within that cohort was assessed over all 120 or so repertoires. Most TCR sequences were seen in very few donors, while some public TCRs were found in many individuals. The authors suggested that the approach could potentially be generalized to other disease states and immunological phenotypes.

The V gene is TRBV4-2 and the J gene is TRBJ1-4; a weak D assignment points to TRBD1 (5 bases agree). Sequencing used PBMCs. This receptor was identified in a woman aged 18-35 years in good health and CMV-seropositive. The DNA is TGTGCCAGCAGCCAAGCCCCCGACAGCAATGAAAAACTGTTTTTT. It encodes CASSQAPDSNEKLFF.